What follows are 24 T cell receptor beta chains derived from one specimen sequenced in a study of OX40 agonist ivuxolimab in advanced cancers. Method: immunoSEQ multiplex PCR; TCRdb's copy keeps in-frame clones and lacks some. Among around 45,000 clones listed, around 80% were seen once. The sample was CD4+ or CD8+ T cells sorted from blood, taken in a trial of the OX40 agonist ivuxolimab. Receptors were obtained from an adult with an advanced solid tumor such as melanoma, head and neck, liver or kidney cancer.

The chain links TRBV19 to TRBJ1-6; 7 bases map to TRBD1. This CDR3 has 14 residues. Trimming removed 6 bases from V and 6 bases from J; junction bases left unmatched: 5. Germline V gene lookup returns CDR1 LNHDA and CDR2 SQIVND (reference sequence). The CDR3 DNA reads TGTGCCAGTAGCCGGGACAGCCTTAATTCACCCCTCCACTTT. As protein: CASSRDSLNSPLHF. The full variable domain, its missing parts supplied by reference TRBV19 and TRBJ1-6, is DGGITQSPKYLFRKEGQNVTLSCEQNLNHDAMYWYRQDPGQGLRLIYYSQIVNDFQKGDIAEGYSVSREKKESFPLTVTSAQKNPTAFYLCASSRDSLNSPLHFGNGTRLTVT.

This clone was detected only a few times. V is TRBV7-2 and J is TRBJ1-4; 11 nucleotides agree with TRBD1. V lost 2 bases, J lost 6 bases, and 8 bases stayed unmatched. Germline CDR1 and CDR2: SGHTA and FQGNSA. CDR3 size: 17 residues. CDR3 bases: TGTGCCAGCAGCTTATTGGCGGGACAGGGGGTCTATGAAAAACTGTTTTTT. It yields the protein CASSLLAGQGVYEKLFF. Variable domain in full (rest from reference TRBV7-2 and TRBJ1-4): GAGVSQSPSNKVTEKGKDVELRCDPISGHTALYWYRQSLGQGLEFLIYFQGNSAPDKSGLPSDRFSAERTGGSVSTLTIQRTQQEDSAVYLCASSLLAGQGVYEKLFFGSGTQLSVL.

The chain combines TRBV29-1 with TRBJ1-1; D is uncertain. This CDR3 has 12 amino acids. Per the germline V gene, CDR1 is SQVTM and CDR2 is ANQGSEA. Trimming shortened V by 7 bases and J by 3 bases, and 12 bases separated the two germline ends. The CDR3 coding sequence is TGCAGCGGCTTCGACACCCACACTGAAGCTTTCTTT. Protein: CSGFDTHTEAFF.

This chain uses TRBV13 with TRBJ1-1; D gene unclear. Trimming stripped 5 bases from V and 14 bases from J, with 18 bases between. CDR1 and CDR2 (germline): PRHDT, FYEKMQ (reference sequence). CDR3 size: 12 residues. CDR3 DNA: TGTGCCAGCAGCACCCACGAGGCGGGGATGTTCTTT. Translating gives CASSTHEAGMFF. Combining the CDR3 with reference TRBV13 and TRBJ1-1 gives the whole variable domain AAGVIQSPRHLIKEKRETATLKCYPIPRHDTVYWYQQGPGQDPQFLISFYEKMQSDKGSIPDRFSAQQFSDYHSELNMSSLELGDSALYFCASSTHEAGMFFGQGTRLTVV.

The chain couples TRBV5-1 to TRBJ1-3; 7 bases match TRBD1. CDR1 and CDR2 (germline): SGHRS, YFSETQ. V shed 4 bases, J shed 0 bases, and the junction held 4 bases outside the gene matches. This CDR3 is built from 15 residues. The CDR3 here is CASSPGGVSGNTIYF. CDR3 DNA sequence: TGCGCCAGCAGCCCAGGGGGGGTCTCTGGAAACACCATATATTTT. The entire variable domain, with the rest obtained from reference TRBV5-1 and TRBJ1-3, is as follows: KAGVTQTPRYLIKTRGQQVTLSCSPISGHRSVSWYQQTPGQGLQFLFEYFSETQRNKGNFPGRFSGRQFSNSRSEMNVSTLELGDSALYLCASSPGGVSGNTIYFGEGSWLTVV.

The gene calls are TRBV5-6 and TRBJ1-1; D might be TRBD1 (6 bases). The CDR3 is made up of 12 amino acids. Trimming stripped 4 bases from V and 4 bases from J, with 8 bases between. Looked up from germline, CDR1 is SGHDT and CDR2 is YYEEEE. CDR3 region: CASSGRGTEAFF. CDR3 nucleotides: TGTGCCAGCAGCGGCAGGGGCACTGAAGCTTTCTTT.

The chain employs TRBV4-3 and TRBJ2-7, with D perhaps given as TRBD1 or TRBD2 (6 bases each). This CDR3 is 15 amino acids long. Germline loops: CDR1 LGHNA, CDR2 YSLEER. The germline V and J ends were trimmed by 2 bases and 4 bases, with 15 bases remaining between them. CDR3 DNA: TGCGCCAGCAGCCAACCTGGGGCGGGACATTACGAGCAGTACTTC. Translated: CASSQPGAGHYEQYF.

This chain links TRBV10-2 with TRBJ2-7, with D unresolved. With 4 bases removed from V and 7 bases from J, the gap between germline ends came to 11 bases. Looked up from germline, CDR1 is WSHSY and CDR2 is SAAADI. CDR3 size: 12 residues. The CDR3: CASSVVSGEQYF. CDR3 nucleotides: TGCGCCAGCAGTGTGGTTTCCGGGGAGCAGTACTTC.

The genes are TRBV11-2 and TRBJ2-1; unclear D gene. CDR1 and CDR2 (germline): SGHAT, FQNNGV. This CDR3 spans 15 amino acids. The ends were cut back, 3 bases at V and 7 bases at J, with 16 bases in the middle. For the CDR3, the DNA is TGTGCCAGCAGCTTGGTACTATTAGTTAAAAATGAGCAGTTCTTC. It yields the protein CASSLVLLVKNEQFF.

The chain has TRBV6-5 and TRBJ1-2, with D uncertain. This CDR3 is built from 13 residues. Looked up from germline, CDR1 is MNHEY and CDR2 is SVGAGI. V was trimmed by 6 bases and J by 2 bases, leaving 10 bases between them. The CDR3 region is CASRSPGNYGYTF. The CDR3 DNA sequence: TGTGCCAGCAGGTCCCCGGGGAACTATGGCTACACCTTC.

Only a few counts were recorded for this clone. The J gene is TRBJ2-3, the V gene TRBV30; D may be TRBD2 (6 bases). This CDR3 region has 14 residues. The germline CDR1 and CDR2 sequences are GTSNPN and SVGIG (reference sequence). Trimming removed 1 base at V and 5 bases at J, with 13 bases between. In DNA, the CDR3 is TGTGCCTGGAGTGGACTAGGGTTAAGAGATACGCAGTATTTT. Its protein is CAWSGLGLRDTQYF.

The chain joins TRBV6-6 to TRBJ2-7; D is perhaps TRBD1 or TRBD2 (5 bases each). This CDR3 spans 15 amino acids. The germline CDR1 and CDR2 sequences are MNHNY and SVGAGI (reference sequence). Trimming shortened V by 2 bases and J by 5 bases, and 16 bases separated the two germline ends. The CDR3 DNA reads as TGTGCCAGCAGTTACGAGGGACGGCAGCTCGACGAGCAGTACTTC. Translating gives CASSYEGRQLDEQYF.

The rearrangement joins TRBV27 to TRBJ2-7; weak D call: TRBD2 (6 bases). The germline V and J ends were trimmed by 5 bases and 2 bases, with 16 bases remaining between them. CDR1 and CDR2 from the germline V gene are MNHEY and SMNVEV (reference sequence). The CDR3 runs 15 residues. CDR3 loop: CASSARSSAPYEQYF. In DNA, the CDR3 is TGTGCCAGCAGTGCCCGTTCTAGCGCTCCCTACGAGCAGTACTTC.

Written as DNA, the CDR3 is TGTGCCAGCTCACCACTGGACAGGGCTGTTTACACCGGGGAGCTGTTTTTT. Amino acid sequence: CASSPLDRAVYTGELFF. V usage is TRBV18 and J usage is TRBJ2-2, with 8 bases lining up with TRBD1. Per germline, CDR1 KGHSH and CDR2 LQKENI. The V segment lost 1 base and the J segment 3 bases; nucleotides outside the gene matches: 7. The CDR3 runs 17 residues.

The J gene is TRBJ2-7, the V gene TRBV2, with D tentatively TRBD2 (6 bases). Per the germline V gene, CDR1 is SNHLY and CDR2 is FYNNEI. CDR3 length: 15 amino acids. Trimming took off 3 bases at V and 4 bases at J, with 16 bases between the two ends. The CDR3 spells CASSEGSGALYEQYF. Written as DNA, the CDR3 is TGTGCCAGCAGTGAGGGTAGCGGAGCCCTTTACGAGCAGTACTTC.

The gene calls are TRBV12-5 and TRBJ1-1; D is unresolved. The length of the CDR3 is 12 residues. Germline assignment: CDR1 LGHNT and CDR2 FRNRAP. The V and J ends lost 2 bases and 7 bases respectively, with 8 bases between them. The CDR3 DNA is TGTGCTAGTGGTTTGAAGACCCATGAAGCTTTCTTT. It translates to CASGLKTHEAFF.

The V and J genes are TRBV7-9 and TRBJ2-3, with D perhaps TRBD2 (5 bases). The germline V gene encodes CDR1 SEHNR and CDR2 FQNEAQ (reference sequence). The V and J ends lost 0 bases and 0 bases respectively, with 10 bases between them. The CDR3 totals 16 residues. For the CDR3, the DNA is TGTGCCAGCAGCTTAGCTCTAGCCTCGAGCACAGATACGCAGTATTTT. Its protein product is CASSLALASSTDTQYF.

CDR3 bases: TGTGCCAGCAGCCCACCCAGGGCGAACTCCTACGAGCAGTACTTC. Encoded protein: CASSPPRANSYEQYF. This chain connects TRBV5-4 to TRBJ2-7, with a tentative D call TRBD1 (5 bases). CDR1 is SGHNT and CDR2 is YYREEE in the germline V gene (reference sequence). With 4 bases removed from V and 0 bases from J, the gap between germline ends came to 14 bases. The CDR3 has 15 amino acids. The full variable domain, its missing parts supplied by reference TRBV5-4 and TRBJ2-7, is ETGVTQSPTHLIKTRGQQVTLRCSSQSGHNTVSWYQQALGQGPQFIFQYYREEENGRGNFPPRFSGLQFPNYSSELNVNALELDDSALYLCASSPPRANSYEQYFGPGTRLTVT.

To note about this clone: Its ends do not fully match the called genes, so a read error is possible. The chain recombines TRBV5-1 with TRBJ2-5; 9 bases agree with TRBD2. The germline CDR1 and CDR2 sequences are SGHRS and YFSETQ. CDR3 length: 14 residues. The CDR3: CARSWGGGEETQYF. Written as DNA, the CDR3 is TGCGCCCGCAGCTGGGGCGGGGGGGAAGAGACCCAGTACTTC.

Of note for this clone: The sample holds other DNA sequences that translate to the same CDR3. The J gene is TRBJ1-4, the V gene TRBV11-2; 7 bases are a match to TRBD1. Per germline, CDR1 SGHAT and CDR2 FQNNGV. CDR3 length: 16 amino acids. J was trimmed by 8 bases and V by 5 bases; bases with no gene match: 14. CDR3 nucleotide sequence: TGTGCCAGCAGCCTAGCCAGGACAGGTGGGAGGGAAAAACTGTTTTTT. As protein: CASSLARTGGREKLFF.

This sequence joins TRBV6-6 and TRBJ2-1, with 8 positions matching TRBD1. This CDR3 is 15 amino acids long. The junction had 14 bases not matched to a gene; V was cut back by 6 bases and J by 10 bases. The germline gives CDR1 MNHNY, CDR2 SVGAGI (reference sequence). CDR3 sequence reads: CASSPPGQATGEQFF. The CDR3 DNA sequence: TGTGCCAGCAGCCCCCCGGGACAGGCGACTGGCGAGCAGTTCTTC.

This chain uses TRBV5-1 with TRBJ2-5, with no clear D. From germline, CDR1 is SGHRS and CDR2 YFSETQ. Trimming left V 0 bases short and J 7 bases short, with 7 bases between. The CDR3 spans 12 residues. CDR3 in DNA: TGCGCCAGCAGCTTGGTTCTGGGGACCCAGTACTTC. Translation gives CASSLVLGTQYF.

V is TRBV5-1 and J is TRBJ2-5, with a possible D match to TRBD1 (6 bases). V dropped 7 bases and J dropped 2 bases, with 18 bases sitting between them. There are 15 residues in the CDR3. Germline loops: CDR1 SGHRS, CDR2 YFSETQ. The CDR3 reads CASGDQGQGQETQYF. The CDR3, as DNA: TGCGCCAGCGGTGATCAGGGGCAGGGGCAAGAGACCCAGTACTTC. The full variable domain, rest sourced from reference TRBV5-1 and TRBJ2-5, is KAGVTQTPRYLIKTRGQQVTLSCSPISGHRSVSWYQQTPGQGLQFLFEYFSETQRNKGNFPGRFSGRQFSNSRSEMNVSTLELGDSALYLCASGDQGQGQETQYFGPGTRLLVL.

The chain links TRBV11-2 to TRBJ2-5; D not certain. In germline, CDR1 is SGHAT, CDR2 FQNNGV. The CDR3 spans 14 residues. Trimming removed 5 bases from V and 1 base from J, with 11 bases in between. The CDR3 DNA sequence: TGTGCCAGCAGCCGTCAGCCGACCCAAGAGACCCAGTACTTC. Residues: CASSRQPTQETQYF.